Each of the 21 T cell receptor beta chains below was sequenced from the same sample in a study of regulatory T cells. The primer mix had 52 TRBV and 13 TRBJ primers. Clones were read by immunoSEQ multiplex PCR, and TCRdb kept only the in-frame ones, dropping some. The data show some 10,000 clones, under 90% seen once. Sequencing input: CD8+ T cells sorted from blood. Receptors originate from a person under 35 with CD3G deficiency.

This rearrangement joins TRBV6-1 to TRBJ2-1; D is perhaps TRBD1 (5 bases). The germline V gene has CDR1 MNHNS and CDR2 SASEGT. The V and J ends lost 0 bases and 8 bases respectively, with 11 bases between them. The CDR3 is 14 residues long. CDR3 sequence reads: CASSEALLGHEQFF. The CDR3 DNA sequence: TGTGCCAGCAGTGAAGCGCTTTTGGGGCATGAGCAGTTCTTC.

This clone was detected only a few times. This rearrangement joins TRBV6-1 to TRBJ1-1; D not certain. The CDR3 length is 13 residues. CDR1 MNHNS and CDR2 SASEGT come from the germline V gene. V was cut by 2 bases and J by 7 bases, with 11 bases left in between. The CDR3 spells CASSEWPTNEAFF. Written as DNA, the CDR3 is TGTGCCAGCAGTGAATGGCCCACTAATGAAGCTTTCTTT.

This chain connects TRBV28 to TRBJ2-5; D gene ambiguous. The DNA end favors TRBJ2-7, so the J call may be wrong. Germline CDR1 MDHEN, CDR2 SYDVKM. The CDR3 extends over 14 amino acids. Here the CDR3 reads CASSFRTPEYEQYF. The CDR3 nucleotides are TGTGCCAGCAGTTTCCGGACCCCTGAATACGAGCAGTACTTC.

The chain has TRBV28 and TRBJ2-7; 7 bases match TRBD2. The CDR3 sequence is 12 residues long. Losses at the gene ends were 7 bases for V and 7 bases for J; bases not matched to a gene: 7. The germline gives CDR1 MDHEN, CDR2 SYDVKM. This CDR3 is CASTGTKGEQYF. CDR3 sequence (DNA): TGTGCCAGCACAGGGACTAAGGGTGAGCAGTACTTC.

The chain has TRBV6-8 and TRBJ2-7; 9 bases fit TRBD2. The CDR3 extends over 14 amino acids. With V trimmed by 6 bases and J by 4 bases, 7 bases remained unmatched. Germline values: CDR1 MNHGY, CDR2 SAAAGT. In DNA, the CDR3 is TGTGCCAGCAGCTCTAGCGGGATGCCGTACGAGCAGTACTTC. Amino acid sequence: CASSSSGMPYEQYF.

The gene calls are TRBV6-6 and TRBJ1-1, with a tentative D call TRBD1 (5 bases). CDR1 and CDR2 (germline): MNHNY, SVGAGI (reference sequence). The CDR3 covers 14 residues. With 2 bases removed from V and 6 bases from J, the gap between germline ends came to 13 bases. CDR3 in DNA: TGTGCCAGCAGTTACCCCGGGGGTGGGGCTGAAGCTTTCTTT. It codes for CASSYPGGGAEAFF.

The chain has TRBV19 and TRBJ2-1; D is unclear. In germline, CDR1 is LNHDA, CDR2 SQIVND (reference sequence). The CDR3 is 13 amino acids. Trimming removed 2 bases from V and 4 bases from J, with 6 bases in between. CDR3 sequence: CASSIRGYNEQFF. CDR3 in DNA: TGTGCCAGTAGTATACGTGGGTACAATGAGCAGTTCTTC.

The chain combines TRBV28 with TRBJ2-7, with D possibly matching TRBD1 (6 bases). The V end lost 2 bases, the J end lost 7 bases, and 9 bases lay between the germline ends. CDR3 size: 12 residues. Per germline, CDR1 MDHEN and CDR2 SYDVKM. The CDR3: CASSLTTGEQYF. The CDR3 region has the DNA TGTGCCAGCAGTTTAACCACAGGGGAGCAGTACTTC.

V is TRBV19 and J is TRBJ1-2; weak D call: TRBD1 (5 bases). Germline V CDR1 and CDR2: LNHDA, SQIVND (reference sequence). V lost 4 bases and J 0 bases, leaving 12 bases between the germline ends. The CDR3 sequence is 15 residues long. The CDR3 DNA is TGTGCCAGTAGTACCCTCTGGGGACCTAACTATGGCTACACCTTC. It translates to CASSTLWGPNYGYTF.

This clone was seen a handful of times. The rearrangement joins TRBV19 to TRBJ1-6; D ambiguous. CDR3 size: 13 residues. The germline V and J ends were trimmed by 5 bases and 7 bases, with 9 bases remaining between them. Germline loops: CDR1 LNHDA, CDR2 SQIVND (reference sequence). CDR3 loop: CASSAEINSPLHF. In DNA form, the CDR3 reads TGTGCCAGTAGTGCAGAGATAAATTCACCCCTCCACTTT.

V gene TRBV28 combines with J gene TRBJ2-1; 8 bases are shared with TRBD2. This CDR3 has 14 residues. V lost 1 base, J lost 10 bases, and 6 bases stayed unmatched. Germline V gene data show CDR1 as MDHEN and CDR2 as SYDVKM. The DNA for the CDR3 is TGTGCCAGCAGTTTATTGTCTAGCGGGTCAGAGCAGTTCTTC. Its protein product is CASSLLSSGSEQFF.

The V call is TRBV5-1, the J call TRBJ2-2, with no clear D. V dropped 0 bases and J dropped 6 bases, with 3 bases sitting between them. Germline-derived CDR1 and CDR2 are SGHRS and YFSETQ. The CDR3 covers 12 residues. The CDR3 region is CASSLGAGELFF. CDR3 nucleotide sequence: TGCGCCAGCAGCTTGGGAGCCGGGGAGCTGTTTTTT.

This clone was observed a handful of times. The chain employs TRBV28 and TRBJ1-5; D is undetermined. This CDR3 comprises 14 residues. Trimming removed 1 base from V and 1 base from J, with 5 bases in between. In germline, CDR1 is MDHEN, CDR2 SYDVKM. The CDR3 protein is CASSLSGSNQPQHF. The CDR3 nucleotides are TGTGCCAGCAGTTTATCAGGAAGCAATCAGCCCCAGCATTTT.

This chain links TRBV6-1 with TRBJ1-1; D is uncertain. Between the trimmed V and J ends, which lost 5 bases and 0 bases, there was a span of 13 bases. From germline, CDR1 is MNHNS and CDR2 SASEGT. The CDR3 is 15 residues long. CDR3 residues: CASSSRTEMNTEAFF. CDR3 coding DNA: TGTGCCAGCAGTTCCCGGACGGAAATGAACACTGAAGCTTTCTTT.

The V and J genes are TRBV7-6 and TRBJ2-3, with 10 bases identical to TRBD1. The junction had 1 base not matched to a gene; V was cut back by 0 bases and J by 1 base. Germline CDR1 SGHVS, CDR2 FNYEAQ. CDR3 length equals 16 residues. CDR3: CASSLAGTGGTDTQYF. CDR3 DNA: TGTGCCAGCAGCTTAGCAGGGACAGGGGGCACAGATACGCAGTATTTT.

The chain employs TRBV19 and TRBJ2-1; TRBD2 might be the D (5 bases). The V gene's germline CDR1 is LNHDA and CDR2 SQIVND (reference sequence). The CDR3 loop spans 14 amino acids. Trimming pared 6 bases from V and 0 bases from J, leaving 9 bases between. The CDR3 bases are TGTGCCAGTAGACCCCGGGGCTCCTACAATGAGCAGTTCTTC. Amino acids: CASRPRGSYNEQFF.

The CDR3 spells CASSHLIGGRDVEKLFF. CDR3 nucleotides: TGCGCCAGCAGCCACCTTATAGGGGGCAGGGACGTCGAAAAACTGTTTTTT. This chain connects TRBV4-1 to TRBJ1-4; 7 bases map to TRBD1. This CDR3 is built from 17 residues. Germline V gives CDR1 MGHRA, CDR2 YSYEKL. J was trimmed by 8 bases and V by 3 bases; bases with no gene match: 15.

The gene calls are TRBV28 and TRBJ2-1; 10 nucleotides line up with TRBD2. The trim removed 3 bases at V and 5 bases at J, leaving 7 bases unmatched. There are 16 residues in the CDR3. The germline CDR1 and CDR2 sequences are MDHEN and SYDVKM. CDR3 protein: CASSFGLADANNEQFF. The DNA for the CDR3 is TGTGCCAGCAGTTTCGGACTAGCGGACGCTAACAATGAGCAGTTCTTC. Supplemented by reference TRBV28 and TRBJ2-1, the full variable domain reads DVKVTQSSRYLVKRTGEKVFLECVQDMDHENMFWYRQDPGLGLRLIYFSYDVKMKEKGDIPEGYSVSREKKERFSLILESASTNQTSMYLCASSFGLADANNEQFFGPGTRLTVL.

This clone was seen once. CDR3 region: CASSSDRASPLHF. CDR3 DNA: TGTGCCAGCAGTTCGGACAGGGCCTCACCCCTCCACTTT. The rearrangement uses TRBV28 and TRBJ1-6, with 8 bases that match TRBD1. Per the germline V gene, CDR1 is MDHEN and CDR2 is SYDVKM. The CDR3 has 13 amino acids. Germline trimming cut 4 bases from V and 10 bases from J; bases unmatched to any gene: 3. Filled out from reference TRBV28 and TRBJ1-6, the complete variable domain reads DVKVTQSSRYLVKRTGEKVFLECVQDMDHENMFWYRQDPGLGLRLIYFSYDVKMKEKGDIPEGYSVSREKKERFSLILESASTNQTSMYLCASSSDRASPLHFGNGTRLTVT.

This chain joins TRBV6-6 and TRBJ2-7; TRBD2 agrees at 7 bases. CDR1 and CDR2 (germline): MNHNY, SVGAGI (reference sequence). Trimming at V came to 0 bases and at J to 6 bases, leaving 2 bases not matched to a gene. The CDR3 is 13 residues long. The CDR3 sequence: CASSYSSGGEQYF. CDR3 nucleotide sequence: TGTGCCAGCAGTTACTCCTCGGGAGGCGAGCAGTACTTC.

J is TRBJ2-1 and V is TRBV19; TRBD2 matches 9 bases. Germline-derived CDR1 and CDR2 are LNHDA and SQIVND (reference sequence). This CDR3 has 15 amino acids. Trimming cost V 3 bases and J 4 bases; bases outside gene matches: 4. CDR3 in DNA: TGTGCCAGTAGTATTAGCGGGGGAGGATACAATGAGCAGTTCTTC. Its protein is CASSISGGGYNEQFF. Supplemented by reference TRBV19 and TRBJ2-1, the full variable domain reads DGGITQSPKYLFRKEGQNVTLSCEQNLNHDAMYWYRQDPGQGLRLIYYSQIVNDFQKGDIAEGYSVSREKKESFPLTVTSAQKNPTAFYLCASSISGGGYNEQFFGPGTRLTVL.